This TCR beta chain was found in a study of follicular helper T cells after annual influenza vaccination. Study-level findings and limits: Successive annual vaccinations recalled a recurrent oligoclonal ICOS+CD38+ cTfh response with influenza-specific clonotypes.

With respect to this clone: No antigen is known for it.

Assay used: immunoSEQ multiplex PCR; TCRdb lists only in-frame clones, some missing. The table shows fewer than 15,000 clones, with more than 65% occurring only once. Time point indicated: 2015-2016 season, pre-vaccination. The sequence came from an adult who received the influenza vaccine. The sequencing here drew on CXCR5- memory CD4+ T cells sorted from blood, taken on the day of influenza vaccination.

The CDR3 coding sequence is TGTGCCAGCAGCTTGCGGGACAGGGCAGATACGCAGTATTTT. This sequence encodes CASSLRDRADTQYF. The gene calls are TRBV5-8 and TRBJ2-3; TRBD1 aligns across 9 bases. CDR1 SGHTS and CDR2 YDEGEE come from the germline V gene. The CDR3 covers 14 residues. The junction had 1 base not matched to a gene; V was cut back by 1 base and J by 4 bases.